This T cell receptor beta chain was documented in a study of blood T cell repertoires in COVID-19. As originally analysed: Estimation of nucleated cell counts relied on the amplification of reference gene primers. The method was immunoSEQ multiplex PCR; TCRdb's version includes in-frame clones alone and lacks a portion of them. The V and J calls and clone size were taken over from that table, and D and trimming were inferred from the DNA. The sample holds roughly 150,000 clones; approximately 92% are singletons and the top ten take about 16%. This CDR3 region has 22 residues. From germline, CDR1 is GTSNPN and CDR2 SVGIG (reference sequence). The V gene end was trimmed by 2 bases and the J gene end by 4 bases; junction bases not matched to a gene: 26.

The TCR originated in a woman aged 40 to 50 with acute or convalescent COVID-19. This rearrangement joins TRBV30 to TRBJ2-3; 11 bases map to TRBD2. The sequencing input was peripheral blood. CDR3 coding DNA: TGTGCCTGGAGTATCGTTAAGGGACTAGCGGTCGGTACCACTAACCTTGCAGATACGCAGTATTTT. The encoded protein is CAWSIVKGLAVGTTNLADTQYF.